This T cell receptor beta chain originates from a study of OX40 agonist ivuxolimab in advanced cancers. Study context: It was ivuxolimab, an agonistic anti-OX40 (CD134) antibody, that patients were treated with. The dose of intravenous ivuxolimab that patients received every 2 weeks ranged from 0.01 to 10 mg/kg. The eligibility criteria allowed prior anti-PD-1, anti-PD-L1 or anti-CTLA-4 therapy, and approximately 38% had some. Findings of the study overall: Researchers report that CD8+ T cells had, on average, more expanded clones than CD4+.

Points on this clone: Its specificity is not known.

CDR3 length: 16 amino acids. Trimming removed 5 bases from V and 5 bases from J, with 21 bases in between. CDR1 SGHVS and CDR2 FNYEAQ come from the germline V gene. Generated by immunoSEQ multiplex PCR, the TCRdb table keeps only in-frame clones and is missing some. The data show around 110,000 clones, 75% to 95% seen once. This material consisted of CD4+ or CD8+ T cells sorted from blood, taken in a trial of the OX40 agonist ivuxolimab. The chain uses TRBV7-6 and TRBJ2-5; TRBD1 or TRBD2 may be the D gene (5 bases each). The receptor was derived from an adult with an advanced solid tumor such as melanoma, head and neck, liver or kidney cancer. The CDR3 DNA sequence: TGTGCCAGCAGCCCAGTCGGGGCGGGCGGTATGGAGACCCAGTACTTC. It specifies CASSPVGAGGMETQYF.